These 3 T cell receptor beta chains share one sample of origin, sequenced in a study of T cell clonality in common variable immunodeficiency. The method was immunoSEQ multiplex PCR; TCRdb's version includes in-frame clones alone and lacks a portion of them. This table holds around 47,000 clones with no singletons; the top ten claim about 0.68%. The material sequenced was peripheral blood mononuclear cells. Receptors were obtained from a person aged 18-69 years in good health.

This clone was counted many times. The CDR3 end is not reached by the read, which stops 3 residues before it; the germline J gene fills it in. The chain joins TRBV20-1 to TRBJ1-1; D call uncertain. Germline CDR1 reads DFQATT; CDR2 reads SNEGSKA (reference sequence). V was clipped by 5 bases and J by 0 bases, with 13 bases between them. This CDR3 spans 14 amino acids. CDR3 bases read: TGCAGTGCTCAAGACTACACCTTGAACACTGAA. Protein sequence: CSAQDYTLNTE. The CDR3 in full is CSAQDYTLNTEAFF.

There are many counts of this clone. The CDR3 end is not reached by the read, which stops 3 residues before it; the germline J gene fills it in. This chain joins TRBV28 and TRBJ2-4; tentatively, D is TRBD1 (5 bases). Germline CDR1 and CDR2: MDHEN and SYDVKM. The V and J ends lost 6 bases and 4 bases respectively, with 13 bases between them. This CDR3 has 14 amino acids. The CDR3 region is CASRASSGKNIQYF. Partial CDR3 DNA: TGTGCCAGCAGGGCGTCCTCAGGGAAAAACATT.

This clone was seen many times. The CDR3 end lies 3 residues beyond the end of the read and is filled in from the germline J gene. The chain recombines TRBV14 with TRBJ1-3, with unresolved D. This CDR3 is 16 amino acids long. Trimming removed 0 bases at V and 0 bases at J, with 9 bases between. Germline V CDR1 and CDR2: SGHDN, FVKESK. CDR3 DNA, as far as it was read: TGTGCCAGCAGCCAAGATCGCAGGCGCTCTGGAAACACC. Translation gives CASSQDRRRSGNT. The full CDR3 protein is CASSQDRRRSGNTIYF.